The clone carrying this T cell receptor beta chain came up once. PCR was performed using 60 Vbeta and 13 Jbeta primers. The repertoire was sequenced with immunoSEQ multiplex PCR; TCRdb's copy has only in-frame clones and lacks some. The data hold 63,000 or so clones, with 60% to 80% observed a single time. This sample is drawn from a study of cytomegalovirus exposure and HLA in healthy donors. Donors were nominally healthy when sampled, though unrecorded immune exposures were likely. V lost 0 bases and J lost 5; bases outside the gene matches: 9. The CDR3 contains 17 residues. Germline assignment: CDR1 MGHRA and CDR2 YSYEKL.

The specimen sequenced was PBMCs. The chain couples TRBV4-1 to TRBJ1-1, with TRBD1 matching 10 bases. The receptor comes from a woman in her thirties in good health and CMV-seropositive. CDR3 sequence (DNA): TGCGCCAGCAGCCAAGAGCCTAGCAGGACAGGGGGGACTGAAGCTTTCTTT. Translating gives CASSQEPSRTGGTEAFF.